This TCR beta chain is drawn from a study of T cell repertoires in cytomegalovirus infection. Study-level background: Matching HLA type and CMV infection were both indicated by public TCR beta signatures.

The study's findings and limits: The study found HLA-C-restricted CMV-specific TCR beta clonotypes dominating the ex vivo response. CMV carriers having the relevant HLA were flagged by cumulative public TCR beta family frequency.

About this clonotype: Its specificity is not known.

TCRdb itself ran the reads through MiXCR, one entry per CDR3 protein. The sample has a few hundred thousand distinct CDR3 sequences, under 45% seen once. V dropped 4 bases and J dropped 5; count of bases not matched to a gene: 8. Germline CDR1 reads MNHEY; CDR2 reads SMNVEV (reference sequence). The CDR3 length is 15 residues. V is TRBV27 and J is TRBJ2-3; 8 positions agree with TRBD2. This sequence was found in a human donor in good health (CMV status not recorded). Some clones in this sample may be carry-over from other donors' samples. The sequencing here drew on cultured PBMCs, taken from culture after CMV antigen stimulation. The CDR3 bases are TGTGCCAGCAGTTGGGGGGCGGGGGGCGAAGATACGCAGTATTTT. This encodes CASSWGAGGEDTQYF.